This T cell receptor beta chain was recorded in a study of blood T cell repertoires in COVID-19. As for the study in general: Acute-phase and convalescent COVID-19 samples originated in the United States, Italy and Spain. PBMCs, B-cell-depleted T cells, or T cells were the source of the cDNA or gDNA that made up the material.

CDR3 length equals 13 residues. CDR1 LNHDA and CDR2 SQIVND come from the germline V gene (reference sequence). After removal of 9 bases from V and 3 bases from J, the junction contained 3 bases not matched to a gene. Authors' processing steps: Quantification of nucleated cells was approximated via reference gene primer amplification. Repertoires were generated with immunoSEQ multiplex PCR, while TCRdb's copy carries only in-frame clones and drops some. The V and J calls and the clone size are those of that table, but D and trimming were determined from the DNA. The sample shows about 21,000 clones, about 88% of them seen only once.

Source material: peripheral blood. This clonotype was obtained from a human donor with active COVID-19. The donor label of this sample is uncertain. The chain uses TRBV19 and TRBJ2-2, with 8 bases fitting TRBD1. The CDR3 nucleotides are TGTGCCAGCAACAGGGGGGACACCGGGGAGCTGTTTTTT. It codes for CASNRGDTGELFF.